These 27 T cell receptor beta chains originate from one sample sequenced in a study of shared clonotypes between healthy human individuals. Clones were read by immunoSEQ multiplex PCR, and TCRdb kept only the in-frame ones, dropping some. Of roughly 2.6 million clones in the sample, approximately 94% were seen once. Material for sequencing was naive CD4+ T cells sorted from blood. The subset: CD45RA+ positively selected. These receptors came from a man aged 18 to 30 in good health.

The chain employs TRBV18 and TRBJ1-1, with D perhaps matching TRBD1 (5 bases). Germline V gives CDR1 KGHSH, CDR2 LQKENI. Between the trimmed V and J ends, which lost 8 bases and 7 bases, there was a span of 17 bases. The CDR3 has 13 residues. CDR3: CASLPYEGIEAFF. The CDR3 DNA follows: TGTGCCAGCCTACCTTACGAGGGGATTGAAGCTTTCTTT.

Here the CDR3 reads CASSSGLAVSTDTQYF. As DNA, the CDR3 is TGCGCCAGCAGCTCGGGACTAGCGGTGAGCACAGATACGCAGTATTTT. The chain combines TRBV5-1 with TRBJ2-3; 11 bases fit TRBD2. Germline CDR1 reads SGHRS; CDR2 reads YFSETQ. Losses at the gene ends were 3 bases for V and 0 bases for J; bases not matched to a gene: 3. This CDR3 is built from 16 residues.

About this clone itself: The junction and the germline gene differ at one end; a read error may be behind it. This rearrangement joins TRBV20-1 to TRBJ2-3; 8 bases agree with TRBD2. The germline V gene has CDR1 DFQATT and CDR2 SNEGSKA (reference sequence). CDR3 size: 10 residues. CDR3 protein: CSGGTDTQYF. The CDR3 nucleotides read TGTAGCGGGGGCACAGATACGCAGTATTTT.

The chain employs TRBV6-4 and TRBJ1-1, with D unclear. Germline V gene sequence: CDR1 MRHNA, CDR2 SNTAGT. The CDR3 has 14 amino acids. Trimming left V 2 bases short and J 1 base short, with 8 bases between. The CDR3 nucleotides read TGTGCCAGCAGTGACGTGCTGGGGAACACTGAAGCTTTCTTT. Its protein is CASSDVLGNTEAFF.

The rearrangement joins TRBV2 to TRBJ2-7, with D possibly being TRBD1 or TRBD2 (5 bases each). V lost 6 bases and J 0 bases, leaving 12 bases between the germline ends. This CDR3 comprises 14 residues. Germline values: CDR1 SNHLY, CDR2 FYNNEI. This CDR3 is CASSRTGTSYEQYF. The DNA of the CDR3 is TGTGCCAGCAGCCGCACTGGGACCTCCTACGAGCAGTACTTC.

The CDR3 protein is CAISASTGGGEKLFF. DNA of the CDR3: TGTGCCATCAGTGCATCGACAGGGGGCGGTGAAAAACTGTTTTTT. The chain has TRBV10-3 and TRBJ1-4; 10 nucleotides line up with TRBD1. Per germline, CDR1 ENHRY and CDR2 SYGVKD. This CDR3 is built from 15 residues. After removal of 4 bases from V and 7 bases from J, the junction contained 6 bases not matched to a gene.

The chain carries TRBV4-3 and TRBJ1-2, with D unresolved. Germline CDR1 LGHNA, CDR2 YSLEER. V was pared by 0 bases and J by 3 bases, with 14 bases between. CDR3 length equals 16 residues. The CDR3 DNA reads TGCGCCAGCAGCCAAGATTGGCGGCAGAGACACTATGGCTACACCTTC. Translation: CASSQDWRQRHYGYTF.

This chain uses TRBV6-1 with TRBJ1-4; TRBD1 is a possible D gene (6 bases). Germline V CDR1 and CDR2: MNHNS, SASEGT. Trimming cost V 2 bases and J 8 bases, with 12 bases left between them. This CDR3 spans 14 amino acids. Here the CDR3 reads CASSEILRGEKLFF. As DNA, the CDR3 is TGTGCCAGCAGTGAAATCCTTAGGGGGGAAAAACTGTTTTTT.

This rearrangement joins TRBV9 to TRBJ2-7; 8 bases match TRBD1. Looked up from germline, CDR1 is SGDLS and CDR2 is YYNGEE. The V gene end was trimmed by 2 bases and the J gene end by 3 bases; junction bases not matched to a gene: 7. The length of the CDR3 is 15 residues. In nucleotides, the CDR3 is TGTGCCAGCAGCGTCTCGACAGGGGCGAACTACGAGCAGTACTTC. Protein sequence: CASSVSTGANYEQYF.

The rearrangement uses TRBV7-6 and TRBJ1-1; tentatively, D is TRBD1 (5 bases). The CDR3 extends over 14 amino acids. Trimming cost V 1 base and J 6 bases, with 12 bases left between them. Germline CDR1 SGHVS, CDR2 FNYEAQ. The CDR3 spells CASSLGGELSEAFF. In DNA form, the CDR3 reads TGTGCCAGCAGCTTAGGGGGGGAGCTTTCTGAAGCTTTCTTT.

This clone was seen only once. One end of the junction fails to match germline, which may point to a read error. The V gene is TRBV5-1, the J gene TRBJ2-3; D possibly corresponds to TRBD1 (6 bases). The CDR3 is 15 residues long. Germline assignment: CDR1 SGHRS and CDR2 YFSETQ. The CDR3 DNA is TGCGCCAGCGGCTTGGCACAGGGTGGGGCAGATACGCAGTATTTT. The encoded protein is CASGLAQGGADTQYF. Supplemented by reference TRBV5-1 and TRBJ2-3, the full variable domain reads KAGVTQTPRYLIKTRGQQVTLSCSPISGHRSVSWYQQTPGQGLQFLFEYFSETQRNKGNFPGRFSGRQFSNSRSEMNVSTLELGDSALYLCASGLAQGGADTQYFGPGTRLTVL.

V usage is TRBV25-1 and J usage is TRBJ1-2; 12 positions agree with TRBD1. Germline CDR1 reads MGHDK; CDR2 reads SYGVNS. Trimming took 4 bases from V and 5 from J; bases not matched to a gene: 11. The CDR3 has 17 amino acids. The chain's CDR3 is CASSVAGTGGVGYGYTF. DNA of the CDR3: TGTGCCAGCAGTGTAGCCGGGACAGGGGGCGTTGGTTATGGCTACACCTTC.

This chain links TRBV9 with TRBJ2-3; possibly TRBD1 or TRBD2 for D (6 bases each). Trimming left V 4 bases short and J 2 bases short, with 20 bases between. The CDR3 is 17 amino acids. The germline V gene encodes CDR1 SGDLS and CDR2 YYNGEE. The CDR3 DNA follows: TGTGCCAGCAGCCCGACGGGAGCGGACAGAGACACAGATACGCAGTATTTT. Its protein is CASSPTGADRDTDTQYF.

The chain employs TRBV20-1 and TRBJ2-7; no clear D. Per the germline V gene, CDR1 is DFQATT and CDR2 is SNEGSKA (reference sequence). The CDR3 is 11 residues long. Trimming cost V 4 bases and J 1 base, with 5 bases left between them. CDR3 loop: CSATPSYEQYF. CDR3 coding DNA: TGCAGTGCTACACCATCCTACGAGCAGTACTTC.

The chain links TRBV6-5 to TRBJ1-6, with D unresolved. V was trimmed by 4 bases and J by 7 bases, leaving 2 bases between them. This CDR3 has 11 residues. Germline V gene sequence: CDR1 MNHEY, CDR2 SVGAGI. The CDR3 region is CASSWNSPLHF. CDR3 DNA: TGTGCCAGCAGTTGGAATTCACCCCTCCACTTT.

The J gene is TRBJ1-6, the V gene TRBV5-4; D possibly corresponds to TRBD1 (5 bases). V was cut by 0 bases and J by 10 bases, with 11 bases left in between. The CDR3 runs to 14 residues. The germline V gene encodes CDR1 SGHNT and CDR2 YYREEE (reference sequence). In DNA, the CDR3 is TGTGCCAGCAGCTTGGCAGGGACCGAGTCACCCCTCCACTTT. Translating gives CASSLAGTESPLHF.

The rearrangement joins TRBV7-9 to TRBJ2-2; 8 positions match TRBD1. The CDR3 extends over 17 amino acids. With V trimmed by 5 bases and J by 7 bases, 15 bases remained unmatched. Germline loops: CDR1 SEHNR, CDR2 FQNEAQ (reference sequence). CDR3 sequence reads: CASSPTGTGPFRGELFF. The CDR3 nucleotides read TGTGCCAGCAGCCCAACTGGGACAGGTCCCTTTCGCGGGGAGCTGTTTTTT.

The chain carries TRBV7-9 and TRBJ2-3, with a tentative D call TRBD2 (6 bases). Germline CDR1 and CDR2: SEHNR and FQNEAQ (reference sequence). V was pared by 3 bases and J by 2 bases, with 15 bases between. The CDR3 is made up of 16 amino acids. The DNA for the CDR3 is TGTGCCAGCAGCTTTCTCGGCGGGGCGGCCACAGATACGCAGTATTTT. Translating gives CASSFLGGAATDTQYF.

This CDR3 reads CAISESADAQYF. The CDR3 region has the DNA TGTGCCATCAGTGAGTCTGCTGATGCGCAGTATTTT. This rearrangement joins TRBV10-3 to TRBJ2-3; no definite D call. The CDR3 has 12 amino acids. V was clipped by 0 bases and J by 10 bases, with 8 bases between them. Germline V gene sequence: CDR1 ENHRY, CDR2 SYGVKD.

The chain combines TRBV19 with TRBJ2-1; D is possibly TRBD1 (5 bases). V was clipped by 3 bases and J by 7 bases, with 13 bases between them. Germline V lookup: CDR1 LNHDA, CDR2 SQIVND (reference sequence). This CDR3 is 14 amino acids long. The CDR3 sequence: CASSIGRVGNEQFF. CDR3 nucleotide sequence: TGTGCCAGTAGTATTGGCAGGGTAGGTAATGAGCAGTTCTTC. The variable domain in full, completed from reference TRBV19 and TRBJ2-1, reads DGGITQSPKYLFRKEGQNVTLSCEQNLNHDAMYWYRQDPGQGLRLIYYSQIVNDFQKGDIAEGYSVSREKKESFPLTVTSAQKNPTAFYLCASSIGRVGNEQFFGPGTRLTVL.

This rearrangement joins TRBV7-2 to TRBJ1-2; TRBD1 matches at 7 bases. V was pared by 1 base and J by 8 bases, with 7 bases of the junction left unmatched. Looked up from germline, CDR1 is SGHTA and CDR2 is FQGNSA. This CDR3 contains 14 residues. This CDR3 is CASSLETGLGGYTF. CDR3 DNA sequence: TGTGCCAGCAGCTTAGAGACAGGGCTAGGAGGCTACACCTTC.

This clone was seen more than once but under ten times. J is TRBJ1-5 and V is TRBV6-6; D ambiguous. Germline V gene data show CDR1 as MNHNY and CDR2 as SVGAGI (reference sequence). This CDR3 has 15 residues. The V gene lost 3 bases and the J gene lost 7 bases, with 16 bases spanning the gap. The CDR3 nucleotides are TGTGCCAGCAGTTATGGGAGCGGAGGAAGCCAGCCCCAGCATTTT. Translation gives CASSYGSGGSQPQHF.

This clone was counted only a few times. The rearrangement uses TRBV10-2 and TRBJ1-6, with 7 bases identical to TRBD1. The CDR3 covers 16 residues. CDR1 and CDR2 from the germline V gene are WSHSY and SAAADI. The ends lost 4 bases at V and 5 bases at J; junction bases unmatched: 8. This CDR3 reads CASSGGQNRDNSPLHF. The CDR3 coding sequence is TGCGCCAGCAGTGGGGGACAGAACCGTGATAATTCACCCCTCCACTTT.

CDR3 loop: CASSQDQHQPQHF. For the CDR3, the DNA is TGCGCCAGCAGCCAAGATCAGCATCAGCCCCAGCATTTT. This chain joins TRBV4-1 and TRBJ1-5; D is uncertain. Trimming pared 0 bases from V and 5 bases from J, leaving 5 bases between. CDR1 MGHRA and CDR2 YSYEKL come from the germline V gene. This CDR3 region has 13 residues.

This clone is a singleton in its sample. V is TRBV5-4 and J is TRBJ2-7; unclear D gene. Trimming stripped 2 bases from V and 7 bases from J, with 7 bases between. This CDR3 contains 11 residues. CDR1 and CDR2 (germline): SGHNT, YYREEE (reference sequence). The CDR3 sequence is CASSFHGEQYF. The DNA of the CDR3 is TGTGCCAGCAGCTTCCACGGGGAGCAGTACTTC. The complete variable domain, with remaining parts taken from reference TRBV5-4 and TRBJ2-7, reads ETGVTQSPTHLIKTRGQQVTLRCSSQSGHNTVSWYQQALGQGPQFIFQYYREEENGRGNFPPRFSGLQFPNYSSELNVNALELDDSALYLCASSFHGEQYFGPGTRLTVT.

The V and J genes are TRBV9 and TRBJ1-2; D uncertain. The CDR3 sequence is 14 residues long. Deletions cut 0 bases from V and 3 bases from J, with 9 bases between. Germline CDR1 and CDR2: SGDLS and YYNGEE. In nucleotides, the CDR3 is TGTGCCAGCAGCGTAGGAGACACTCACTATGGCTACACCTTC. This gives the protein CASSVGDTHYGYTF.

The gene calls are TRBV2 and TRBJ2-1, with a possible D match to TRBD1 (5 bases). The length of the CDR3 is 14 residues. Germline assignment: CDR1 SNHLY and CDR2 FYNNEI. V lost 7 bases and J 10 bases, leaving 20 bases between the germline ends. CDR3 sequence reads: CASKWTNHLSEQFF. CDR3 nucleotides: TGTGCCAGCAAGTGGACAAACCACCTATCCGAGCAGTTCTTC.